These T cell receptor beta chains were read from a single sample in a study of cytomegalovirus exposure and HLA in healthy donors. Sequencing was performed with immunoSEQ multiplex PCR; in TCRdb, only in-frame clones are kept and a portion is missing. The data hold some 130,000 clones, with around 80% observed a single time. Material: PBMCs. These receptor sequences come from a male donor in good health and CMV-seropositive. The CDR3 runs from the conserved cysteine through the conserved F or W. A D gene is named only where the DNA matches it firmly. Only some rows state a clone size, as once, few, many or a class for expanded clones.

CASSLGSGGLIFTDTQYF | TGTGCCAGCAGCTTGGGAAGCGGGGGCCTGATATTCACAGATACGCAGTATTTT | TRBD2 | TRBJ2-3 | TRBV5-5 | NA
CATSRDPPGLAEETQYF | TGTGCCACCAGCAGAGATCCCCCGGGACTAGCGGAAGAGACCCAGTACTTC | TRBD2 | TRBJ2-5 | TRBV15 | NA
CASHNPPGGKNGYTF | TGTGCCAGCCATAACCCTCCTGGGGGGAAGAATGGCTACACCTTC | NA | TRBJ1-2 | TRBV18 | NA
CASSQAPGTGRLFF | TGTGCCAGCAGCCAAGCACCCGGGACAGGGAGGCTGTTTTTT | TRBD1 | TRBJ2-2 | TRBV14 | NA
CASSTGQENTEAFF | TGTGCCAGCAGCACCGGACAGGAGAACACTGAAGCTTTCTTT | TRBD1 | TRBJ1-1 | TRBV4-2 | NA
CASGVDRGFRNYGYTF | TGTGCCAGCGGTGTGGACAGGGGGTTCCGCAACTATGGCTACACCTTC | TRBD1 | TRBJ1-2 | TRBV6-6 | NA
CATSPRGQGNTEAFF | TGTGCCACCAGCCCTAGGGGACAGGGGAACACTGAAGCTTTCTTT | TRBD1 | TRBJ1-1 | TRBV15 | NA
CASSSAGTDTQYF | TGTGCCAGCAGCTCCGCGGGCACAGATACGCAGTATTTT | NA | TRBJ2-3 | TRBV13 | NA
CASSSTFGNTEAFF | TGTGCCAGCAGCTCCACTTTCGGGAACACTGAAGCTTTCTTT | NA | TRBJ1-1 | TRBV5-8 | NA
CASSQVLGASGPASTDTQYF | TGTGCCAGCAGCCAAGTGCTCGGGGCTAGCGGACCTGCTAGCACAGATACGCAGTATTTT | TRBD2 | TRBJ2-3 | TRBV14 | NA
CASSLGQGDYEQYF | TGTGCCAGCAGCTTAGGACAGGGAGACTACGAGCAGTACTTC | TRBD1 | TRBJ2-7 | TRBV11-2 | few
CASSLASVRPGSPEAFF | TGTGCCAGCAGCTTAGCGTCAGTTAGACCCGGGTCCCCTGAAGCTTTCTTT | NA | TRBJ1-1 | TRBV7-2 | NA
CASSPMTGRSGANVLTF | TGTGCCAGCAGCCCTATGACAGGCCGCTCTGGGGCCAACGTCCTGACTTTC | NA | TRBJ2-6 | TRBV11-2 | NA
CASSPAGPYEQYF | TGTGCCAGCTCACCAGCGGGCCCTTACGAGCAGTACTTC | NA | TRBJ2-7 | TRBV18 | NA
CASSQRLAGGYDEQFF | TGTGCCAGCAGCCAACGACTAGCGGGGGGTTATGATGAGCAGTTCTTC | TRBD2 | TRBJ2-1 | TRBV7-3 | NA
CASSKSGTNTGELFF | TGTGCCAGTAGTAAGTCCGGGACGAACACCGGGGAGCTGTTTTTT | NA | TRBJ2-2 | TRBV19 | NA
CASSQVRTRGNQPQHF | TGTGCCAGCAGCCAAGTAAGAACCAGGGGCAATCAGCCCCAGCATTTT | NA | TRBJ1-5 | TRBV14 | NA
CASDRGHSNQPQHF | TGTGCCAGCGACAGGGGGCACAGCAATCAGCCCCAGCATTTT | TRBD1 | TRBJ1-5 | TRBV7-2 | NA
CASSDPAGFWSGQYF | TGTGCCAGCAGTGACCCGGCAGGTTTTTGGTCCGGGCAGTACTTC | NA | TRBJ2-7 | TRBV2 | NA
CASSPGQQGADERLFF | TGTGCCAGCAGCCCGGGGCAACAGGGGGCGGATGAAAGACTGTTTTTT | TRBD1 | TRBJ1-4 | TRBV7-9 | NA
CASSKREASGNTIYF | TGTGCCAGCAGCAAAAGGGAGGCCTCTGGAAACACCATATATTTT | NA | TRBJ1-3 | TRBV6-5 | NA
CASSTSQGIAVQYF | TGTGCCAGTAGTACGTCACAGGGGATTGCGGTGCAGTACTTC | TRBD1 | TRBJ2-7 | TRBV19 | NA
CASSPGLAGGEQYF | TGTGCCAGCAGTCCAGGACTAGCGGGAGGCGAGCAGTACTTC | TRBD2 | TRBJ2-7 | TRBV27 | once
CASSFSAGGGLREQYF | TGTGCCAGCAGCTTTTCGGCGGGAGGTGGGTTAAGGGAGCAGTACTTC | TRBD2 | TRBJ2-7 | TRBV5-4 | NA
CASSPSAGVGTQYF | TGTGCCAGCAGCCCCTCAGCGGGAGTGGGGACCCAGTACTTC | TRBD2 | TRBJ2-5 | TRBV28 | NA
CASSLGVWTGEISEQYF | TGTGCCAGCAGCTTAGGCGTCTGGACAGGGGAAATCTCCGAGCAGTACTTC | TRBD1 | TRBJ2-7 | TRBV7-6 | few
CASSYSIARQETQYF | TGTGCCAGCAGTTACTCGATAGCCCGGCAAGAGACCCAGTACTTC | NA | TRBJ2-5 | TRBV6-6 | NA
CASSLGHGRSYNEQFF | TGTGCCAGCAGCTTGGGTCACGGTCGCTCCTACAATGAGCAGTTCTTC | NA | TRBJ2-1 | TRBV5-6 | NA
CASRLEWDTEAFF | TGTGCCAGCAGGCTAGAATGGGACACTGAAGCTTTCTTT | NA | TRBJ1-1 | TRBV6-4 | once
CASSSGQGASGYTF | TGTGCCAGCAGTTCGGGACAGGGGGCGAGCGGCTACACCTTC | TRBD1 | TRBJ1-2 | TRBV28 | few
CASSWASGWRSTDTQYF | TGTGCCAGCAGTTGGGCTAGCGGGTGGCGGAGCACAGATACGCAGTATTTT | TRBD2 | TRBJ2-3 | TRBV27 | NA
CASSLPPNEQFF | TGTGCCAGCAGCTTACCCCCTAATGAGCAGTTCTTC | NA | TRBJ2-1 | TRBV7-3 | NA
CASSPGDSEIYGYTF | TGTGCCAGCAGTCCGGGGGACAGCGAAATCTATGGCTACACCTTC | TRBD1 | TRBJ1-2 | TRBV28 | once
CAISDGTKNTEAFF | TGTGCCATCAGTGACGGGACTAAGAACACTGAAGCTTTCTTT | NA | TRBJ1-1 | TRBV10-3 | few
CASSPEGGNTEAFF | TGTGCCAGCTCACCAGAAGGAGGGAACACTGAAGCTTTCTTT | NA | TRBJ1-1 | TRBV18 | NA
CASSIVLNTGELFF | TGTGCCAGTAGTATTGTCCTAAACACCGGGGAGCTGTTTTTT | NA | TRBJ2-2 | TRBV19 | NA
CASSFGWEEQFF | TGCGCCAGCAGCTTTGGGTGGGAGGAGCAGTTCTTC | NA | TRBJ2-1 | TRBV5-1 | once
CASSSNPGQGAINEQFF | TGTGCCAGCAGCTCTAATCCCGGACAGGGGGCAATCAATGAGCAGTTCTTC | TRBD1 | TRBJ2-1 | TRBV7-3 | NA
CASSAAGATDTQYF | TGTGCCAGCAGTGCCGCGGGGGCCACAGATACGCAGTATTTT | NA | TRBJ2-3 | TRBV2 | NA
CASSYQAGAYGYTF | TGTGCCAGCAGTTACCAGGCAGGGGCCTATGGCTACACCTTC | NA | TRBJ1-2 | TRBV6-5 | NA
CAGGGAPPYEQYF | TGTGCCGGCGGCGGGGCTCCCCCGTACGAGCAGTACTTC | NA | TRBJ2-7 | TRBV6-1 | NA
CASSLETGPGTDEQYF | TGTGCCAGCAGCTTGGAGACCGGGCCCGGGACTGACGAGCAGTACTTC | NA | TRBJ2-7 | TRBV7-6 | few
CAGGDGELFF | TGTGCCGGGGGGGACGGGGAGCTGTTTTTT | TRBD2 | TRBJ2-2 | TRBV25-1 | once
CASSYAGSGTGELFF | TGTGCCAGCAGTTATGCGGGGTCGGGGACCGGGGAGCTGTTTTTT | NA | TRBJ2-2 | TRBV6-6 | NA
CASRKDNMNTEAFF | TGTGCCAGCAGGAAGGACAACATGAACACTGAAGCTTTCTTT | NA | TRBJ1-1 | TRBV7-2 | NA
CASRAGGETQYF | TGTGCCAGCAGGGCAGGGGGAGAGACCCAGTACTTC | TRBD1 | TRBJ2-5 | TRBV2 | NA
CASSLAGSGGYTF | TGTGCCAGCAGCTTGGCCGGGAGTGGTGGCTACACCTTC | NA | TRBJ1-2 | TRBV5-5 | NA
CASSTGTDQSDTQYF | TGTGCCAGCAGCACGGGGACAGACCAATCCGATACGCAGTATTTT | TRBD1 | TRBJ2-3 | TRBV5-4 | NA
CASSEPGQGNYGYTF | TGTGCCAGCAGTGAACCGGGACAGGGGAACTATGGCTACACCTTC | TRBD1 | TRBJ1-2 | TRBV2 | few
CASSITGGWTEAFF | TGTGCCAGTAGTATCACAGGGGGCTGGACTGAAGCTTTCTTT | TRBD1 | TRBJ1-1 | TRBV19 | NA
CASSLLGQGSASYNEQFF | TGCGCCAGCAGCTTACTCGGACAGGGTTCGGCATCTTACAATGAGCAGTTCTTC | TRBD1 | TRBJ2-1 | TRBV5-1 | NA